This paragraph covers one T cell receptor beta chain sequence. What it binds is unknown. The entry originates in a study of neoadjuvant anti-PD-1 for oral cavity cancer. The table came from immunoSEQ multiplex PCR; TCRdb's copy has only in-frame clones and leaves some out. The profile shows about 24,000 clones, around a quarter of them singletons. Points from the study as a whole: Higher pretreatment Treg/Th17 ratios tracked higher pretreatment blood clonality.

With 0 bases removed from V and 10 bases from J, the gap between germline ends came to 13 bases. The germline CDR1 and CDR2 sequences are MNHEY and SVGAGI. The CDR3 has 15 residues. The time point: after neoadjuvant nivolumab, at surgical resection. The chain combines TRBV6-5 with TRBJ1-6; TRBD1 might be the D (6 bases). The clonotype comes from a person between 40 and 79 years old with oral cavity squamous cell carcinoma. Here the sequenced sample was tumor tissue, taken after nivolumab (anti-PD-1) treatment. Here the CDR3 DNA reads TGTGCCAGCAGTTACTCGAGAGGGGGTTCGTCACCCCTCCACTTT. It translates to CASSYSRGGSSPLHF.